The rows below give T cell receptor beta chains drawn from one sample of a study of CD8+ T cells in alopecia areata. Sequenced by immunoSEQ multiplex PCR; TCRdb stores in-frame clones only, minus some. The repertoire holds approximately 24,000 clones, with around half as singletons. Sequencing used NKG2D-high CD8+ T cells sorted from blood. The origin of the receptors is a human donor with alopecia areata. The CDR3 runs from the conserved cysteine through the conserved F or W. D genes are given only for firm matches. Size is omitted from some rows. Given values are once, few, many or a class for expanded clones.

clone size | J gene | D gene | V gene | CDR3 DNA | CDR3 protein
NA | TRBJ2-7 | NA | TRBV29-1 | TGCAGCGTTGAAACGGGGTCGGAATCCTACGAGCAGTACTTC | CSVETGSESYEQYF
few | TRBJ1-5 | TRBD1 | TRBV7-8 | TGTGCCAGCAGCTCAAAAGGGGGACAGCTAGCCAATCAGCCCCAGCATTTT | CASSSKGGQLANQPQHF
few | TRBJ2-7 | NA | TRBV27 | TGTGCCAGCAGTTTATCGTCAGGAAACGAGCAGTACTTC | CASSLSSGNEQYF
NA | TRBJ1-1 | NA | TRBV28 | TGTGCCAGCACCGCACACTGGGGTAACACTGAAGCTTTCTTT | CASTAHWGNTEAFF
NA | TRBJ2-7 | TRBD2 | TRBV6-6 | TGTGCCAGCACCTCTCCGGGACTAGCGGGCCACGAGCAGTACTTC | CASTSPGLAGHEQYF
NA | TRBJ1-1 | NA | TRBV27 | TGTGCCAGCAGTTTATCCTTAGGGAACACTGAAGCTTTCTTT | CASSLSLGNTEAFF
NA | TRBJ2-3 | TRBD2 | TRBV7-8 | TGTGCCAGCAGCTGGACGGCGGGAGGGGGCACAGATACGCAGTATTTT | CASSWTAGGGTDTQYF
NA | TRBJ2-5 | TRBD2 | TRBV7-6 | TGTGCCAGCAGCTATGTAGCGGGCCGGCTACGGGAGACCCAGTACTTC | CASSYVAGRLRETQYF
NA | TRBJ2-3 | NA | TRBV5-6 | TGTGCCAGCAGCCGCCCCCGGGATAGACCAGATACGCAGTATTTT | CASSRPRDRPDTQYF
few | TRBJ2-5 | NA | TRBV28 | TGTGCCAGCAGTCATATTCGTAGACCCCAAGAGACCCAGTACTTC | CASSHIRRPQETQYF
NA | TRBJ2-7 | TRBD1 | TRBV27 | TGTGCCAGCAGAGCGGGACAGGGGATGACCTACGAGCAGTACTTC | CASRAGQGMTYEQYF
NA | TRBJ2-7 | TRBD2 | TRBV28 | TGTGCCAGCACTTTAGGGGGGCGGGAGGGCCAATACGAGCAGTACTTC | CASTLGGREGQYEQYF
NA | TRBJ2-3 | TRBD2 | TRBV28 | TGTGCCAGCATAACTAGCGGGAGTTCAGATACGCAGTATTTT | CASITSGSSDTQYF
NA | TRBJ2-1 | TRBD1 | TRBV5-6 | TGTGCCAGCACGACAGGGTTGGATGAGCAGTTCTTC | CASTTGLDEQFF
few | TRBJ2-3 | NA | TRBV5-1 | TGCGCCAGCAGCTTCGGGGGAATAGACCTTTTT | CASSFGGIDLF
few | TRBJ2-5 | NA | TRBV28 | TGTGCCAGCAGTTTATATTGGAACGCCGGAACTCCGGACTTC | CASSLYWNAGTPDF
few | TRBJ2-7 | NA | TRBV7-3 | TGTGCCAGCAGCTACTGGGTCAAAGCCTACGAGCAGTACTTC | CASSYWVKAYEQYF
NA | TRBJ1-5 | TRBD1 | TRBV7-8 | TGTGCCAGCAGCCTCGGGACAGGGACTTGGAGCAATCAGCCCCAGCATTTT | CASSLGTGTWSNQPQHF
many | TRBJ2-7 | TRBD2 | TRBV11-2 | TGTGCCAGCAGCCAGACTAGCGGGAGGTATTACGAGCAGTACTTC | CASSQTSGRYYEQYF
NA | TRBJ2-2 | NA | TRBV4-1 | TGCGCCAGCAGCCAAGGGCCGGGGGAGCTGTTTTTT | CASSQGPGELFF
NA | TRBJ2-1 | NA | TRBV4-1 | TGCGCCAGCAGCCCCTACCCATCGACAGGCAATGAGCAGTTCTTC | CASSPYPSTGNEQFF
many | TRBJ1-4 | TRBD1 | TRBV7-9 | TGTGCCAGCAGCGCGGGGACAGGAATTAATGAAAAACTGTTTTTT | CASSAGTGINEKLFF
NA | TRBJ2-5 | TRBD1 | TRBV19 | TGTGCCAGTACCGCAACAGGGGTTGGAGAGACCCAGTACTTC | CASTATGVGETQYF
NA | TRBJ1-2 | NA | TRBV27 | TGTGCCAGCAGTTTATCGCCCCAGGAAGGCGGCTACACCTTC | CASSLSPQEGGYTF
few | TRBJ2-1 | NA | TRBV7-8 | TGTGCCAGCAGCTTCTTGGTTTCGAAGAACAATGAGCAGTTCTTC | CASSFLVSKNNEQFF
NA | TRBJ2-1 | NA | TRBV18 | TGTGCCAGCTCACCGGAACGGTACAATGAGCAGTTCTTC | CASSPERYNEQFF
once | TRBJ2-5 | NA | TRBV7-8 | TGTGCCAGCAGCCGACGGACCCAGTACTTC | CASSRRTQYF
NA | TRBJ2-7 | NA | TRBV30 | TGTGCCTGGAGTGTATCGGCCCACGAGCAGTACTTC | CAWSVSAHEQYF
NA | TRBJ1-1 | NA | TRBV4-1 | TGCGCCAGCACCATAAGAGGCGTTGGGTTGAACACTGAAGCTTTCTTT | CASTIRGVGLNTEAFF
NA | TRBJ2-1 | NA | TRBV25-1 | TGTGCCAGCAGTGAATACACAGTTTACAATGAGCAGTTCTTC | CASSEYTVYNEQFF